The rows below give T cell receptor beta chains drawn from one sample of a study of Ad26.COV2.S vaccination and SARS-CoV-2 variants. The repertoire was sequenced with immunoSEQ multiplex PCR; TCRdb's copy has only in-frame clones and lacks some. The sample has about 320,000 clones; over 80% are singletons. This specimen consisted of peripheral blood, obtained in a trial of Ad26.COV2.S vaccine versus placebo. The receptors derive from a person between 18 and 60 years old who received the Ad26.COV2.S COVID-19 vaccine or a placebo. The CDR3 runs from the conserved cysteine through the conserved F or W. The D gene is left open where the match is weak. Size values are once, few and many counts, or a class for expanded clones, and some rows have none.

V	size	J	length	D	DNA	CDR3
TRBV14	once	TRBJ2-2	17	TRBD2	TGTGCCAGCAGCCAAGGCTTTAGCGGGGCCTTTTCCGGGGAGCTGTTTTTT	CASSQGFSGAFSGELFF
TRBV23-1	NA	TRBJ2-7	15	NA	TGCGCCAGCAGTCAATTTAGGGACACTTCCTACGAGCAGTACTTC	CASSQFRDTSYEQYF
TRBV6-5	few	TRBJ1-6	13	NA	TGTGCCGGAAGCCCATTGAGGGAAGGACCCCTCCACTTT	CAGSPLREGPLHF
TRBV11-3	NA	TRBJ2-1	13	NA	TGTGCCAGCAGCCGGGACCGGTACAATGAGCAGTTCTTC	CASSRDRYNEQFF
TRBV4-2	NA	TRBJ2-2	16	NA	TGTGCCAGCAGCACAAACAGGGTTGCGAACACCGGGGAGCTGTTTTTT	CASSTNRVANTGELFF
TRBV5-1	NA	TRBJ2-1	15	NA	TGCGCCAGCCTAGCCCGAAGTAATCTTTACAATGAGCAGTTCTTC	CASLARSNLYNEQFF
TRBV28	NA	TRBJ1-6	19	TRBD1	TGTGCCAGCAGTTTATTCTACAGACAGGGTAGCTCCTATAATTCACCCCTCCACTTT	CASSLFYRQGSSYNSPLHF
TRBV3-1/TRBV3-2	NA	TRBJ2-3	12	NA	TGTGCCAGCGGGAGGTGGTCAGATACGCAGTATTTT	CASGRWSDTQYF
TRBV6-5	few	TRBJ1-2	12	NA	TGTGCCAGCAGCACCGGGACGGGTGGCTACACCTTC	CASSTGTGGYTF
TRBV18	NA	TRBJ2-7	14	NA	TGTGCCAGCTCACCGGCCAGGGCGCCGTACGAGCAGTACTTC	CASSPARAPYEQYF
TRBV3-1/TRBV3-2	NA	TRBJ2-5	12	NA	TGTGCCAGCAGCCAAGATGGAGAGACCCAGTACTTC	CASSQDGETQYF
TRBV5-5	NA	TRBJ2-2	14	NA	TGTGCCAGCAGCTTGTCCCTGAACACCGGGGAGCTGTTTTTT	CASSLSLNTGELFF
TRBV28	once	TRBJ2-3	15	NA	TGTGCCAGCAGTTCCTTAGGGTCCACAGATTATACGCAGTATTTT	CASSSLGSTDYTQYF
TRBV6-5	NA	TRBJ1-2	15	TRBD1	TGTGCCAGCAGTTACCGAGGGACAGGGGGCTATGGCTACACCTTC	CASSYRGTGGYGYTF
TRBV11-3	NA	TRBJ2-1	17	TRBD2	TGTGCCAGCAGCTTAGTCTTCAGCGGGGGACCCAGTAATGAGCAGTTCTTC	CASSLVFSGGPSNEQFF
TRBV19	few	TRBJ2-7	15	NA	TGTGCCAGTAGTCCAGGAGGGGGCGCAGGATACGAGCAGTACTTC	CASSPGGGAGYEQYF
TRBV19	NA	TRBJ2-2	15	NA	TGTGCCAGTAGTACAGGGGGGGCCGAGGCCGGGGAGCTGTTTTTT	CASSTGGAEAGELFF
TRBV28	NA	TRBJ2-6	18	NA	TGTGCCAGCAGTTTTAGTGGTATTGGGGTTTCCGGGGCCAACGTCCTGACTTTC	CASSFSGIGVSGANVLTF
TRBV5-1	once	TRBJ1-1	16	NA	TGCGCCAGCAGCTTGGCCGGGTATGTGGGCGGCACTGAAGCTTTCTTT	CASSLAGYVGGTEAFF
TRBV7-9	NA	TRBJ2-2	17	NA	TGTGCCAGCAGCCCCGTCCGGGGCAGGGGCGGCACCGGGGAGCTGTTTTTT	CASSPVRGRGGTGELFF
TRBV18	NA	TRBJ2-2	15	TRBD1	TGTGCCAGCTCACCGATGACAGGGGGCTCCGGGGAGCTGTTTTTT	CASSPMTGGSGELFF
TRBV5-8	NA	TRBJ2-5	14	NA	TGTGCCAGCAGCTTGGTCACAGGCCAAGAGACCCAGTACTTC	CASSLVTGQETQYF
TRBV7-8	NA	TRBJ1-5	15	NA	TGTGCCAGCAGCTTAAGACGGACCGGTTCTCAGCCCCAGCATTTT	CASSLRRTGSQPQHF
TRBV7-9	once	TRBJ2-4	19	TRBD1	TGTGCCAGCAGCGGATGGACAGGGGCGATGGGTATAGCCAAAAACATTCAGTACTTC	CASSGWTGAMGIAKNIQYF
TRBV6-5	NA	TRBJ2-7	16	TRBD2	TGTGCCAGCAGTTACGTCACTAGCGGGGGTCCCTACGAGCAGTACTTC	CASSYVTSGGPYEQYF
TRBV9	NA	TRBJ1-4	15	NA	TGTGCCAGCAGCCCCTCCCCGGAGTCGCATGAAAAACTGTTTTTT	CASSPSPESHEKLFF